This is a list of T cell receptor beta chains from one sample in a study of shared clonotypes between healthy human individuals. Repertoires were generated with immunoSEQ multiplex PCR, while TCRdb's copy carries only in-frame clones and drops some. Of some 2.3 million clones listed, 85% to 95% are singletons. The sequencing input was naive CD4+ T cells from PBMCs. All receptors come from a man aged 18 to 29 in good health. Some clones in this sample may be carry-over from other donors' samples. The CDR3 runs from the conserved cysteine through the conserved F or W. A D gene is named only where the DNA matches it firmly. Size is stated for part of the rows, as once, few or many counts, or as a class when the clone is expanded.

j_gene: TRBJ2-3; v_gene: TRBV18; d_gene: TRBD2; abundance: .; len: 15; CDR3nt: TGTGCCAGCTCCCCGGCAGCGGGAGTGATAGATACGCAGTATTTT; CDR3aa: CASSPAAGVIDTQYF
j_gene: TRBJ2-3; v_gene: TRBV6-5; d_gene: TRBD1; abundance: .; len: 14; CDR3nt: TGTGCCAGCACCTCGGACAGGGCCGCAGATACGCAGTATTTT; CDR3aa: CASTSDRAADTQYF
j_gene: TRBJ2-7; v_gene: TRBV27; d_gene: TRBD1; abundance: .; len: 17; CDR3nt: TGTGCCAGCAGTTTCATCCGGGTGGGACAGTCCTCCTACGAGCAGTACTTC; CDR3aa: CASSFIRVGQSSYEQYF
j_gene: TRBJ2-2; v_gene: TRBV27; d_gene: TRBD1; abundance: .; len: 15; CDR3nt: TGTGCCAGCAGTGTTTGGACAGGGCGTAGAGGGGAGCTGTTTTTT; CDR3aa: CASSVWTGRRGELFF
j_gene: TRBJ1-3; v_gene: TRBV5-1; d_gene: .; abundance: .; len: 17; CDR3nt: TGCGCCAGCAGCTTAACCCCTGAGGAGGGCCGGGGGAACACCATATATTTT; CDR3aa: CASSLTPEEGRGNTIYF
j_gene: TRBJ2-3; v_gene: TRBV5-1; d_gene: .; abundance: few; len: 14; CDR3nt: TGCGCCAGCAGCTTTAACTACAGGGCAGATACGCAGTATTTT; CDR3aa: CASSFNYRADTQYF
j_gene: TRBJ2-1; v_gene: TRBV9; d_gene: .; abundance: .; len: 15; CDR3nt: TGTGCCAGCAGCGCCTCACCCGACTCCTACAATGAGCAGTTCTTC; CDR3aa: CASSASPDSYNEQFF
j_gene: TRBJ2-5; v_gene: TRBV4-3; d_gene: .; abundance: .; len: 13; CDR3nt: TGCGCCAGCAGCCTTCGCGGGGCAGAGACCCAGTACTTC; CDR3aa: CASSLRGAETQYF
j_gene: TRBJ2-7; v_gene: TRBV7-9; d_gene: TRBD2; abundance: .; len: 16; CDR3nt: TGTGCCAGCAGCTTACCCGGGGTTAGCGGGGGATACGAGCAGTACTTC; CDR3aa: CASSLPGVSGGYEQYF
j_gene: TRBJ2-7; v_gene: TRBV7-9; d_gene: .; abundance: .; len: 15; CDR3nt: TGTGCCAGCAGCTTAAATAGCGGAAGCTCCTACGAGCAGTACTTC; CDR3aa: CASSLNSGSSYEQYF
j_gene: TRBJ1-1; v_gene: TRBV7-9; d_gene: .; abundance: once; len: 14; CDR3nt: TGTGCCAGCAGCCCTGTCGGGAGGAACACTGAAGCTTTCTTT; CDR3aa: CASSPVGRNTEAFF
j_gene: TRBJ1-1; v_gene: TRBV7-3; d_gene: .; abundance: .; len: 13; CDR3nt: TGTGCCAGCAGCTTGTCCAGAAACACTGAAGCTTTCTTT; CDR3aa: CASSLSRNTEAFF
j_gene: TRBJ1-2; v_gene: TRBV5-6; d_gene: .; abundance: .; len: 17; CDR3nt: TGTGCCAGCAGCCCCGGAAGGGTGGTCTTTACTAACTATGGCTACACCTTC; CDR3aa: CASSPGRVVFTNYGYTF
j_gene: TRBJ2-2; v_gene: TRBV5-1; d_gene: .; abundance: once; len: 15; CDR3nt: TGCGCCAGCAGCTTGCCCCAGGGGAGGACCGGGGAGCTGTTTTTT; CDR3aa: CASSLPQGRTGELFF
j_gene: TRBJ1-3; v_gene: TRBV28; d_gene: .; abundance: once; len: 14; CDR3nt: TGTGCCAGCAGTCCATTAACCCAGAGAAACACCATATATTTT; CDR3aa: CASSPLTQRNTIYF
j_gene: TRBJ2-3; v_gene: TRBV2; d_gene: .; abundance: .; len: 11; CDR3nt: TGTGCCAGCAGTGTCGCAGATACGCAGTATTTT; CDR3aa: CASSVADTQYF
j_gene: TRBJ2-6; v_gene: TRBV28; d_gene: .; abundance: .; len: 15; CDR3nt: TGTGCCAGCAGTTTTGTACCCTCTGGGGCCAACGTCCTGACTTTC; CDR3aa: CASSFVPSGANVLTF
j_gene: TRBJ1-4; v_gene: TRBV28; d_gene: .; abundance: .; len: 15; CDR3nt: TGTGCCAGCAGCTCCCCCGGGGGCGCAGATGAAAAACTGTTTTTT; CDR3aa: CASSSPGGADEKLFF
j_gene: TRBJ1-3; v_gene: TRBV6-1; d_gene: TRBD1; abundance: .; len: 13; CDR3nt: TGTGCCAGCAGTGAACTGACAGGGCCCGCCATATATTTT; CDR3aa: CASSELTGPAIYF
j_gene: TRBJ2-4; v_gene: TRBV5-6; d_gene: TRBD1; abundance: once; len: 14; CDR3nt: TGTGCCAGCAGCCCTCGGACAGGGGGTCCCATTCAGTACTTC; CDR3aa: CASSPRTGGPIQYF
j_gene: TRBJ2-7; v_gene: TRBV2; d_gene: .; abundance: .; len: 15; CDR3nt: TGTGCCAGCAGTGATACGGGGGCGATCTCCTACGAGCAGTACTTC; CDR3aa: CASSDTGAISYEQYF
j_gene: TRBJ2-7; v_gene: TRBV4-2; d_gene: .; abundance: .; len: 15; CDR3nt: TGTGCCAGCAGCCAAGATGATAGGGTTGACGCCGAGCAGTACTTC; CDR3aa: CASSQDDRVDAEQYF
j_gene: TRBJ1-1; v_gene: TRBV5-1; d_gene: .; abundance: .; len: 13; CDR3nt: TGCGCCAGCAGCTGGACAGAGATCACTGAAGCTTTCTTT; CDR3aa: CASSWTEITEAFF
j_gene: TRBJ1-1; v_gene: TRBV6-1; d_gene: .; abundance: .; len: 15; CDR3nt: TGTGCCAGCATCCCGTCGGGGTCCCCGGGCTCTGAAGCTTTCTTT; CDR3aa: CASIPSGSPGSEAFF
j_gene: TRBJ2-5; v_gene: TRBV5-1; d_gene: .; abundance: .; len: 14; CDR3nt: TGCGCCAGCACCCCCCCAGGGAGCTCGGAGACCCAGTACTTC; CDR3aa: CASTPPGSSETQYF
j_gene: TRBJ1-6; v_gene: TRBV2; d_gene: .; abundance: .; len: 15; CDR3nt: TGTGCCAGCAGTCTAAGTGATGTCAATAATTCACCCCTCCACTTT; CDR3aa: CASSLSDVNNSPLHF